This T cell receptor beta chain stems from a study of OX40 agonist ivuxolimab in advanced cancers. Study-level findings and limits: CD8+ T cells (on average) carried more expanded clones than CD4+ T cells.

A word on this clone: Its antigen is as yet unknown.

The data were produced by immunoSEQ multiplex PCR, yet TCRdb's version contains in-frame clones alone and is incomplete. The table shows 50,000 to 65,000 clones, with around 85% occurring only once. Blood specimens came from baseline, cycle 4 day 1, and cycle 7 day 1. This CDR3 has 14 amino acids. Germline lookup yields CDR1 SGHRS and CDR2 YFSETQ. Trimming at V came to 7 bases and at J to 0 bases, leaving 4 bases not matched to a gene. The chain is built from TRBV5-1 and TRBJ2-1, with 7 bases identical to TRBD1. The sample in question was CD4+ or CD8+ T cells sorted from blood, obtained in a trial of the OX40 agonist ivuxolimab. This TCR came from an adult with an advanced solid tumor such as melanoma, head and neck, liver or kidney cancer. CDR3 sequence (DNA): TGCGCCAGCGGACGACAGGGCTCCTACAATGAGCAGTTCTTC. Translating gives CASGRQGSYNEQFF.